This T cell receptor (beta chain) was obtained from a study of cytomegalovirus exposure and HLA in healthy donors. Study-level findings and limits: For cytomegalovirus status, the classifier reportedly gave diagnoses with high specificity and sensitivity.

On this clone itself: No antigen is known for it.

Amplification used 60 Vbeta primers and 13 Jbeta primers. Produced via immunoSEQ multiplex PCR; TCRdb's table is partial and in-frame only. The table lists 150,000 to 200,000 clones, about 83% of them singletons. The CDR3 totals 19 residues. The clonotype originates from a man in his forties in good health and CMV-seropositive. The sequenced sample was PBMCs. The chain links TRBV21-1 to TRBJ2-1; the table's D call, TRBD2, has no DNA check behind it. TRBV21-1 is shown as a pseudogene. CDR3 sequence reads: CASSLVPLAGGSSYNEQFF. CDR3 nucleotides: TGTGCCAGCAGCCTAGTACCACTAGCGGGAGGGAGCTCCTACAATGAGCAGTTCTTC.